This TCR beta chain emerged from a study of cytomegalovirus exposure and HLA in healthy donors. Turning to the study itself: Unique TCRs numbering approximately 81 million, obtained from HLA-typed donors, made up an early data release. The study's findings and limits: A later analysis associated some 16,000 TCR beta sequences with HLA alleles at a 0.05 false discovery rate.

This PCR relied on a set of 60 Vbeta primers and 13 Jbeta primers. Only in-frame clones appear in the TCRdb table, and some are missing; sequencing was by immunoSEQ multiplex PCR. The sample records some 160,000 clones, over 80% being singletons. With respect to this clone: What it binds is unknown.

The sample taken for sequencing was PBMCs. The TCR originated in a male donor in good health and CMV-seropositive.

DNA of the CDR3: TGTGCCACCAGCCTGGACAGAAGTGGGGCCAACGTCCTGACTTTC. This gives the protein CATSLDRSGANVLTF. This sequence joins TRBV15 and TRBJ2-6; tentative D call: TRBD1 (6 bases). The CDR3 is made up of 15 amino acids. Germline V gives CDR1 LNHNV, CDR2 YYDKDF (reference sequence). V shed 5 bases and J shed 3 bases, with 11 bases lying between them.